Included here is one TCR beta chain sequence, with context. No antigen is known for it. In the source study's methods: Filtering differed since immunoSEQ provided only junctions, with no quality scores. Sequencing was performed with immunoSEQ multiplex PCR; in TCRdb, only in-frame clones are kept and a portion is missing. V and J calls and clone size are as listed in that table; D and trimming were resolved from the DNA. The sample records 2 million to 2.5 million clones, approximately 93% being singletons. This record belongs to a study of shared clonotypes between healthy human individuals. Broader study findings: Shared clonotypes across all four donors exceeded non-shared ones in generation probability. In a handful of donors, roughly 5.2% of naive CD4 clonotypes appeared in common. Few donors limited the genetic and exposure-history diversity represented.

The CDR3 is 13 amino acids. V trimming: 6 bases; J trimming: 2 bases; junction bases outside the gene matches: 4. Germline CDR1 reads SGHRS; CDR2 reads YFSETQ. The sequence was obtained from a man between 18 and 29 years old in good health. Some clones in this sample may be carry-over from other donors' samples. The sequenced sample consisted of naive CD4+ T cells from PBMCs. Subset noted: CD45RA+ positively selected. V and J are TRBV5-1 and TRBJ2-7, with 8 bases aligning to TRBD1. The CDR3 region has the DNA TGCGCCAGCACCGGGACAGGAACCTACGAGCAGTACTTC. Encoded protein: CASTGTGTYEQYF.